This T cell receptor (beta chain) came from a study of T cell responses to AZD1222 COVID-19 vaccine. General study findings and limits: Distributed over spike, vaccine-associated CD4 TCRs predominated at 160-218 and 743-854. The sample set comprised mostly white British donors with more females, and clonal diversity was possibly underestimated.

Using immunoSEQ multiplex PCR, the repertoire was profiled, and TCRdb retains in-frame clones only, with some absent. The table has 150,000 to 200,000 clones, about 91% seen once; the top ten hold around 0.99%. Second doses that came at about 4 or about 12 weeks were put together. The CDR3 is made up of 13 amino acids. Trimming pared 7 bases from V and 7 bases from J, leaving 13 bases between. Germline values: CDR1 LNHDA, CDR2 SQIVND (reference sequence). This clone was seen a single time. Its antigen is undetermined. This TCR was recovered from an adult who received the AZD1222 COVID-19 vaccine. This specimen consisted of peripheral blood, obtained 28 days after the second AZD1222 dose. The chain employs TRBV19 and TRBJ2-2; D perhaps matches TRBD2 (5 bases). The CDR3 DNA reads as TGTGCCAGTACCTTCACGAGGGTCGGGGAGCTGTTTTTT. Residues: CASTFTRVGELFF.